The clone carrying this TCR beta chain was seen just once. PCR was performed a second time for 7 to 11 cycles using a sample-barcoded 5' primer and a J-beta primer mix. TCRdb re-called the 5' RACE reads through MiXCR, storing one row per CDR3 protein. The sample contains 800,000 to 1,300,000 distinct CDR3 sequences, approximately 26% of which appear only once. Trimming shortened V by 10 bases and J by 3 bases, and 12 bases separated the two germline ends. The CDR3 loop spans 13 amino acids. This specimen belongs to a study of blood T cells in healthy people across ages. These data also formed part of another study, on T cells of mothers and their children.

This clonotype was sampled from a girl aged 2-10 years in good health. The sample taken for sequencing was blood. The chain combines TRBV12-3 or TRBV12-4 with TRBJ2-2; the D is unclear. The CDR3 loop reads CATANPDTGELFF. CDR3 DNA: TGTGCCACCGCCAATCCCGACACCGGGGAGCTGTTTTTT.